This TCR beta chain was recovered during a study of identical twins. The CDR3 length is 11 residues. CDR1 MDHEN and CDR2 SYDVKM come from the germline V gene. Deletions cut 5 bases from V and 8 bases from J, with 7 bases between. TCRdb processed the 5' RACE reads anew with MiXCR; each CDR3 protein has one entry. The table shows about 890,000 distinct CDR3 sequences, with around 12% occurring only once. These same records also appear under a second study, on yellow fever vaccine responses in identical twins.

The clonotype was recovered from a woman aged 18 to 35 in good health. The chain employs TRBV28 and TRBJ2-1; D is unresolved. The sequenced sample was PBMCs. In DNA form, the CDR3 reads TGTGCCAGCAGTCCGGATTATGAGCAGTTCTTC. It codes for CASSPDYEQFF.